These 19 T cell receptor beta chains were all obtained from the same sample, sequenced in a study of shared clonotypes between healthy human individuals. The repertoire was sequenced with immunoSEQ multiplex PCR; TCRdb's copy has only in-frame clones and lacks some. The sample holds some 530,000 clones; approximately 78% are singletons and the top ten take around 12%. Sequenced material: PBMCs. The receptor set was obtained from a woman aged 35 to 49 in good health. Some clones in this sample may be carry-over from other donors' samples.

This clone has a single count. The chain couples TRBV10-3 to TRBJ2-1, with 8 bases fitting TRBD2. Unmatched junction bases numbered 8, after V lost 4 bases and J lost 6 bases. The CDR3 covers 15 residues. Germline CDR1 ENHRY, CDR2 SYGVKD. Here the CDR3 DNA reads TGTGCCATCAGTGGACTAGCGACTCGAACCAATGAGCAGTTCTTC. Amino acid sequence: CAISGLATRTNEQFF.

The chain employs TRBV19 and TRBJ1-5, with unresolved D. Trimming left V 3 bases short and J 0 bases short, with 12 bases between. The CDR3 is 16 residues long. CDR1 and CDR2 from the germline V gene are LNHDA and SQIVND (reference sequence). CDR3 DNA sequence: TGTGCCAGTAGTATGTGGAATTGGGGTAGCAATCAGCCCCAGCATTTT. Translated: CASSMWNWGSNQPQHF. The full variable domain, in which reference TRBV19 and TRBJ1-5 provide the parts outside the CDR3, is DGGITQSPKYLFRKEGQNVTLSCEQNLNHDAMYWYRQDPGQGLRLIYYSQIVNDFQKGDIAEGYSVSREKKESFPLTVTSAQKNPTAFYLCASSMWNWGSNQPQHFGDGTRLSIL.

V gene TRBV29-1 combines with J gene TRBJ1-1; D not resolved. The CDR3 runs to 14 residues. Trimming shortened V by 6 bases and J by 0 bases, and 14 bases separated the two germline ends. Germline V lookup: CDR1 SQVTM, CDR2 ANQGSEA. The CDR3 DNA follows: TGCAGCGTCCACGGGGTTCAGATGAACACTGAAGCTTTCTTT. This gives the protein CSVHGVQMNTEAFF.

This sequence joins TRBV4-2 and TRBJ2-5, with D unclear. Between the trimmed V and J ends, which lost 1 base and 1 base, there was a span of 10 bases. The germline gives CDR1 LGHNA, CDR2 YNFKEQ. The CDR3 is 15 amino acids. This CDR3 reads CASSQVGIAQETQYF. CDR3 bases: TGTGCCAGCAGCCAAGTAGGTATAGCCCAAGAGACCCAGTACTTC.

This sequence joins TRBV5-1 and TRBJ2-3; 9 bases match TRBD2. Germline CDR1 and CDR2: SGHRS and YFSETQ. The V and J ends lost 0 bases and 2 bases, in that order; junction bases with no gene match: 13. The CDR3 loop spans 19 amino acids. In nucleotides, the CDR3 is TGCGCCAGCAGCTTGGGGGCTGGGGTAGCGGGAGAACACACAGATACGCAGTATTTT. Protein: CASSLGAGVAGEHTDTQYF. The full variable domain, in which reference TRBV5-1 and TRBJ2-3 provide the parts outside the CDR3, is KAGVTQTPRYLIKTRGQQVTLSCSPISGHRSVSWYQQTPGQGLQFLFEYFSETQRNKGNFPGRFSGRQFSNSRSEMNVSTLELGDSALYLCASSLGAGVAGEHTDTQYFGPGTRLTVL.

This rearrangement joins TRBV6-6 to TRBJ2-2; TRBD1 matches 7 bases. From germline, CDR1 is MNHNY and CDR2 SVGAGI (reference sequence). V lost 8 bases to trimming and J lost 2 bases; unmatched junction nucleotides: 5. The CDR3 runs to 14 residues. In nucleotides, the CDR3 is TGTGCCAGCCTTGGGACAGTAAACACCGGGGAGCTGTTTTTT. Translating gives CASLGTVNTGELFF.

The chain has TRBV5-1 and TRBJ2-2; 7 bases are a match to TRBD2. Germline CDR1 is SGHRS and CDR2 is YFSETQ. The J segment lost 6 bases and the V segment lost 4 bases, leaving 6 bases of the junction unmatched. The CDR3 has 14 residues. DNA for the CDR3: TGCGCCAGCAGCCCGACTAGCTCCGCCGGGGAGCTGTTTTTT. It encodes CASSPTSSAGELFF.

The chain couples TRBV28 to TRBJ1-4; 7 bases are a match to TRBD1. J was trimmed by 0 bases and V by 6 bases; bases with no gene match: 7. The CDR3 spans 16 residues. Germline loops: CDR1 MDHEN, CDR2 SYDVKM. The CDR3 DNA follows: TGTGCCAGCAGATCCACAGGGGAGGCAACTAATGAAAAACTGTTTTTT. Amino acid sequence: CASRSTGEATNEKLFF.

The chain combines TRBV7-2 with TRBJ1-1; D might be TRBD1 (6 bases). V shed 5 bases and J shed 1 base, with 14 bases lying between them. There are 15 residues in the CDR3. The V gene's germline CDR1 is SGHTA and CDR2 FQGNSA. CDR3: CASSKAGTPNTEAFF. The DNA of the CDR3 is TGTGCCAGCAGCAAAGCCGGGACACCGAACACTGAAGCTTTCTTT.

This clone appeared once. The V and J genes are TRBV5-1 and TRBJ1-1, with D possibly TRBD1 on 5 matching bases. The CDR3 runs 15 residues. V lost 5 bases to trimming and J lost 4 bases, with 18 bases between them. Germline loops: CDR1 SGHRS, CDR2 YFSETQ. The CDR3 DNA follows: TGCGCCAGCAGGCACGCCTATCCGGGGGGCACTGAAGCTTTCTTT. The encoded protein is CASRHAYPGGTEAFF.

The V and J genes are TRBV5-4 and TRBJ2-1; tentative D call: TRBD1 (5 bases). Germline V gives CDR1 SGHNT, CDR2 YYREEE (reference sequence). This CDR3 spans 15 amino acids. V lost 0 bases and J 6 bases, leaving 13 bases between the germline ends. The DNA for the CDR3 is TGTGCCAGCAGCTTGGAGCAGGGATTGGCCAATGAGCAGTTCTTC. Residues: CASSLEQGLANEQFF.

The rearrangement links TRBV9 to TRBJ2-5; D gene unclear. The CDR3 loop spans 13 amino acids. V lost 0 bases, J lost 4 bases, and 7 bases lay in between. Germline V gene sequence: CDR1 SGDLS, CDR2 YYNGEE. The CDR3 bases are TGTGCCAGCAGCGTAGCCCCTCTAGAGACCCAGTACTTC. Residues: CASSVAPLETQYF.

The chain joins TRBV19 to TRBJ2-4, with D perhaps TRBD2 (6 bases). V gave up 7 bases and J gave up 2 bases, with 21 bases separating them. CDR1 is LNHDA and CDR2 is SQIVND in the germline V gene (reference sequence). This CDR3 is 17 amino acids long. Written as DNA, the CDR3 is TGTGCCAGTACCGAACGGGGGTTCGAGATATCCAAAAACATTCAGTACTTC. Its protein is CASTERGFEISKNIQYF. The whole variable domain, remainder taken from reference TRBV19 and TRBJ2-4, is DGGITQSPKYLFRKEGQNVTLSCEQNLNHDAMYWYRQDPGQGLRLIYYSQIVNDFQKGDIAEGYSVSREKKESFPLTVTSAQKNPTAFYLCASTERGFEISKNIQYFGAGTRLSVL.

The genes are TRBV9 and TRBJ2-7; 9 positions agree with TRBD1. CDR3 size: 14 residues. The germline gives CDR1 SGDLS, CDR2 YYNGEE. V was clipped by 4 bases and J by 5 bases; unmatched bases: 7. The DNA of the CDR3 is TGTGCCAGCAGCCTCCGGGACAGGGTTAACGAGCAGTACTTC. It translates to CASSLRDRVNEQYF. Looking up the rest from reference TRBV9 and TRBJ2-7 gives the full variable domain: DSGVTQTPKHLITATGQRVTLRCSPRSGDLSVYWYQQSLDQGLQFLIQYYNGEERAKGNILERFSAQQFPDLHSELNLSSLELGDSALYFCASSLRDRVNEQYFGPGTRLTVT.

The V gene is TRBV15, the J gene TRBJ1-2; no clear D gene. Per germline, CDR1 LNHNV and CDR2 YYDKDF (reference sequence). The length of the CDR3 is 15 residues. V shed 0 bases and J shed 6 bases, with 14 bases lying between them. CDR3 region: CATSRDLGGINGYTF. Written as DNA, the CDR3 is TGTGCCACCAGCAGAGATCTAGGAGGTATCAATGGCTACACCTTC.

This clone is a singleton in its sample. The V call is TRBV19, the J call TRBJ1-5; 11 bases fit TRBD1. Germline V gene sequence: CDR1 LNHDA, CDR2 SQIVND (reference sequence). This CDR3 is 15 amino acids long. J was trimmed by 7 bases and V by 4 bases; bases with no gene match: 6. DNA of the CDR3: TGTGCCAGTAGTAGGCCGGGACAGGGGGTGCAGCCCCAGCATTTT. Its protein is CASSRPGQGVQPQHF.

The rearrangement joins TRBV2 to TRBJ1-1; 8 bases are shared with TRBD1. The CDR3 length is 14 residues. Germline V CDR1 and CDR2: SNHLY, FYNNEI. V shed 6 bases and J 3 bases; nucleotides not matched to a gene: 6. CDR3 loop: CASSGQGAYTEAFF. The CDR3 DNA reads TGTGCCAGCAGCGGACAGGGCGCTTACACTGAAGCTTTCTTT.

The chain combines TRBV5-4 with TRBJ2-7; D possibly corresponds to TRBD1 (5 bases). Germline-derived CDR1 and CDR2 are SGHNT and YYREEE (reference sequence). CDR3 length equals 16 residues. Trimming took 6 bases from V and 0 from J, leaving 19 bases between them. CDR3 DNA: TGTGCCAGCACACAAAACTCGAGAGACAGCTCCTACGAGCAGTACTTC. Translation gives CASTQNSRDSSYEQYF.

V gene TRBV6-1 combines with J gene TRBJ1-6; D gene ambiguous. The CDR3 covers 14 residues. V was pared by 1 base and J by 8 bases, with 9 bases between. CDR1 is MNHNS and CDR2 is SASEGT in the germline V gene. The CDR3 is CASSEGRLDSPLHF. The DNA of the CDR3 is TGTGCCAGCAGTGAAGGCAGGTTGGATTCACCCCTCCACTTT.